This TCR beta chain was sequenced in a study of human T cells and chemical hapten exposure. The sample holds many counts of this clonotype. One entry per CDR3 protein, called by TCRdb with MiXCR from the RACE reads. This table has about 120,000 distinct CDR3 sequences, 12% to 15% appearing once. Described time point: patch test 1, 2 weeks after DPC sensitization. Stated treatment: therapeutic diphenylcyclopropenone sensitization with weekly scalp DPC. CDR1 is DFQATT and CDR2 is SNEGSKA in the germline V gene (reference sequence). The CDR3 runs 13 residues. V dropped 0 bases and J dropped 6 bases, with 9 bases sitting between them.

This sequence joins TRBV20-1 and TRBJ1-5; tentative D call: TRBD1 (5 bases). Sequencing used whole blood, obtained in connection with sensitization to the hapten diphenylcyclopropenone (DPC). The sequence was obtained from a man aged 18-30 years with alopecia areata. Some clones in this sample may be carry-over from other donors' samples. CDR3 protein: CSARDKGSQPQHF. CDR3 in DNA: TGCAGTGCTAGAGATAAGGGGAGTCAGCCCCAGCATTTT.